A single sample gave rise to the 8 T cell receptor beta chains below, sequenced in a study of blood T cell repertoires in COVID-19. Here immunoSEQ multiplex PCR was the method, and the copy in TCRdb shows in-frame clones only, minus some. The sample shows around 260,000 clones, around 90% of them seen only once. Sequencing was done on a sample of peripheral blood. Receptors were obtained from a person in their late teens or twenties with COVID-19, enrolled during active disease.

The V and J genes are TRBV19 and TRBJ1-1; 8 bases are a match to TRBD1. Unmatched junction bases numbered 13, after V lost 6 bases and J lost 4 bases. Germline lookup yields CDR1 LNHDA and CDR2 SQIVND (reference sequence). The CDR3 is made up of 16 amino acids. CDR3 sequence: CASRIGQGVLGTEAFF. The CDR3 region has the DNA TGTGCCAGTAGAATTGGACAGGGTGTTCTGGGCACTGAAGCTTTCTTT.

The chain employs TRBV19 and TRBJ2-1, with D possibly matching TRBD2 (5 bases). Deletions cut 5 bases from V and 8 bases from J, with 13 bases between. Germline V gene lookup returns CDR1 LNHDA and CDR2 SQIVND (reference sequence). The CDR3 sequence is 13 residues long. The CDR3 DNA reads TGTGCCAGTAGTGGCTGGACTGTCGATGAGCAGTTCTTC. Encoded protein: CASSGWTVDEQFF.

The rearrangement links TRBV5-1 to TRBJ2-1; D perhaps matches TRBD1 (5 bases). The CDR3 has 14 amino acids. Germline V gene sequence: CDR1 SGHRS, CDR2 YFSETQ. V lost 4 bases to trimming and J lost 0 bases, with 8 bases between them. This chain's CDR3 is CASSQGSSYNEQFF. As DNA, the CDR3 is TGCGCCAGCAGCCAGGGTAGCTCCTACAATGAGCAGTTCTTC.

A single count supports this clone. The chain joins TRBV2 to TRBJ2-5; 7 nucleotides line up with TRBD1. After removal of 8 bases from V and 4 bases from J, the junction contained 4 bases not matched to a gene. CDR3 length equals 12 residues. The germline CDR1 and CDR2 sequences are SNHLY and FYNNEI. The CDR3 spells CASEGGGETQYF. The CDR3 coding sequence is TGTGCCAGCGAAGGGGGCGGAGAGACCCAGTACTTC.

The rearrangement joins TRBV9 to TRBJ2-1, with D perhaps TRBD1 (6 bases). Germline loops: CDR1 SGDLS, CDR2 YYNGEE. The CDR3 covers 15 residues. V was shortened by 6 bases and J by 1 base, with 14 bases between the two germline ends. The CDR3 bases are TGTGCCAGCAACGACGGGACAACATCCTACAATGAGCAGTTCTTC. Amino acids: CASNDGTTSYNEQFF.

This chain links TRBV9 with TRBJ1-2; 8 positions agree with TRBD1. J lost 7 bases, V lost 4 bases, and 3 bases had no gene match. CDR3 length: 12 residues. In germline, CDR1 is SGDLS, CDR2 YYNGEE. The CDR3 nucleotides are TGTGCCAGCAGCCAAGGGACAGGTGGCTACACCTTC. Translating gives CASSQGTGGYTF.

This clone was observed once. J is TRBJ2-7 and V is TRBV27; 10 nucleotides agree with TRBD1. The CDR3 is 20 amino acids. With V trimmed by 6 bases and J by 1 base, 21 bases remained unmatched. CDR1 and CDR2 from the germline V gene are MNHEY and SMNVEV (reference sequence). This CDR3 reads CASSLKAGQGRTSVSYEQYF. The CDR3 DNA is TGTGCCAGCAGCCTGAAAGCGGGACAGGGGCGTACTAGCGTGTCCTACGAGCAGTACTTC.

DNA of the CDR3: TGTGCCAGCAGTTCGCCGGGACAGGGCCTTTATGGCTACACCTTC. Amino acid sequence: CASSSPGQGLYGYTF. This chain joins TRBV6-5 and TRBJ1-2; TRBD1 matches 9 bases. V dropped 4 bases and J dropped 5; count of bases not matched to a gene: 8. Germline V gene data show CDR1 as MNHEY and CDR2 as SVGAGI. CDR3 length: 15 residues.